The present entry profiles one T cell receptor beta chain with its context. The record originates from a study of blood T cells in healthy people across ages. This CDR3 is 15 amino acids long. Per the germline V gene, CDR1 is LNHDA and CDR2 is SQIVND (reference sequence). The V gene lost 4 bases and the J gene lost 5 bases, with 16 bases spanning the gap. PCR was performed a second time for roughly 7 to 11 cycles using a sample-barcoded 5' primer and a J-beta primer mix. TCRdb ran MiXCR on the 5' RACE reads and lists one entry per CDR3 protein. The data hold approximately 810,000 distinct CDR3 sequences, with 29% observed a single time.

The gene calls are TRBV19 and TRBJ2-3, with a possible D match to TRBD2 (5 bases). The TCR was taken from a woman of 80 years or more in good health. The sequencing sample was made of blood. The CDR3 sequence is CASSKVAAAQDTQYF. CDR3 coding DNA: TGTGCCAGTAGTAAGGTAGCAGCGGCACAAGATACGCAGTATTTT.